The 32 T cell receptor beta chains below all came from one sample that was sequenced in a study of radiotherapy plus CTLA-4 blockade in lung cancer. Generated by immunoSEQ multiplex PCR, the TCRdb table keeps only in-frame clones and is missing some. The sample holds tens of thousands of clones, about four fifths seen once. Sequenced material: peripheral blood, taken from a patient treated with radiotherapy plus ipilimumab. All receptors derive from a human donor with non-small cell lung cancer whose response to radiotherapy plus ipilimumab could not be evaluated. Some clones in this sample may be carry-over from other donors' samples.

The V and J genes are TRBV6-5 and TRBJ2-6, with TRBD1 as a possible D gene (6 bases). Trimming shortened V by 4 bases and J by 3 bases, and 7 bases separated the two germline ends. CDR3 length: 14 residues. Germline V gene lookup returns CDR1 MNHEY and CDR2 SVGAGI. This CDR3 is CASSSGVGANVLTF. The CDR3 DNA reads as TGTGCCAGCAGTTCAGGGGTTGGGGCCAACGTCCTGACTTTC.

V and J are TRBV14 and TRBJ2-3; 9 bases are shared with TRBD2. The CDR3 loop spans 17 amino acids. The germline CDR1 and CDR2 sequences are SGHDN and FVKESK. V was pared by 1 base and J by 3 bases, with 8 bases of the junction left unmatched. CDR3 residues: CASSQVGGGARTDTQYF. CDR3 in DNA: TGTGCCAGCAGCCAAGTTGGCGGGGGGGCGAGGACAGATACGCAGTATTTT.

The chain links TRBV5-6 to TRBJ2-7; 9 bases match TRBD1. With 5 bases clipped from V and 5 bases from J, the junction kept 11 bases outside the gene matches. The CDR3 loop spans 15 amino acids. The V gene's germline CDR1 is SGHDT and CDR2 YYEEEE. The CDR3 reads CASRSTGGAVDEQYF. In DNA, the CDR3 is TGTGCCAGCAGGTCTACAGGGGGCGCCGTGGACGAGCAGTACTTC.

The chain employs TRBV6-1 and TRBJ1-3, with D tentatively TRBD1 (6 bases). Trimming shortened V by 8 bases and J by 2 bases, and 10 bases separated the two germline ends. Germline CDR1 reads MNHNS; CDR2 reads SASEGT. The CDR3 has 13 amino acids. For the CDR3, the DNA is TGTGCCAGCTTCGAGGGGGCTGGAAACACCATATATTTT. It codes for CASFEGAGNTIYF.

This clone was counted at least ten times. The CDR3 loop reads CASSYPQGNTEAFF. DNA of the CDR3: TGTGCCAGCAGTTACCCCCAGGGGAACACTGAAGCTTTCTTT. This rearrangement joins TRBV6-5 to TRBJ1-1; possibly TRBD1 for D (5 bases). Germline V CDR1 and CDR2: MNHEY, SVGAGI. There are 14 residues in the CDR3. V lost 2 bases to trimming and J lost 1 base, with 8 bases between them.

The J gene is TRBJ2-3, the V gene TRBV4-2, with 13 bases fitting TRBD2. V lost 4 bases, J lost 2 bases, and 15 bases stayed unmatched. This CDR3 contains 20 residues. From germline, CDR1 is LGHNA and CDR2 YNFKEQ. CDR3 DNA: TGTGCCAGCAGCCCCCCTACTAGCGGGGGGGCTCCTCACTTCACAGATACGCAGTATTTT. Translating it yields CASSPPTSGGAPHFTDTQYF.

The V gene is TRBV7-2, the J gene TRBJ2-7; the D gene is possibly TRBD1 (6 bases). Germline loops: CDR1 SGHTA, CDR2 FQGNSA. This CDR3 spans 14 amino acids. V lost 1 base, J lost 2 bases, and 9 bases lay in between. CDR3 bases: TGTGCCAGCAGCTTAGTTCCAGGGGCCTACGAGCAGTACTTC. Protein sequence: CASSLVPGAYEQYF.

The chain joins TRBV2 to TRBJ1-1; TRBD1 might be the D (5 bases). Germline V lookup: CDR1 SNHLY, CDR2 FYNNEI. The CDR3 spans 13 residues. Trimming left V 5 bases short and J 1 base short, with 8 bases between. The CDR3 region is CASSIQGNTEAFF. For the CDR3, the DNA is TGTGCCAGCAGTATTCAGGGGAACACTGAAGCTTTCTTT.

This rearrangement joins TRBV10-3 to TRBJ2-7; TRBD2 matches 12 bases. The CDR3 totals 14 residues. With 6 bases clipped from V and 2 bases from J, the junction kept 2 bases outside the gene matches. From germline, CDR1 is ENHRY and CDR2 SYGVKD. CDR3 loop: CAISPSGGAYEQYF. The CDR3 bases are TGTGCCATCAGCCCTAGCGGGGGGGCCTACGAGCAGTACTTC.

The J gene is TRBJ2-7, the V gene TRBV27, with D tentatively TRBD1 (6 bases). The CDR3 runs to 13 residues. V was shortened by 6 bases and J by 2 bases, with 11 bases between the two germline ends. The germline gives CDR1 MNHEY, CDR2 SMNVEV (reference sequence). This CDR3 reads CASRRGTAYEQYF. The CDR3 region has the DNA TGTGCCAGCAGAAGGGGGACGGCCTACGAGCAGTACTTC.

This chain connects TRBV30 to TRBJ1-5, with D perhaps matching TRBD1 (6 bases). Trimming took off 2 bases at V and 7 bases at J, with 12 bases between the two ends. Germline lookup yields CDR1 GTSNPN and CDR2 SVGIG (reference sequence). The CDR3 is 13 residues long. CDR3 in DNA: TGTGCCTGGAGTAGAGACAGGTTACAGCCCCAGCATTTT. Its translation: CAWSRDRLQPQHF.

The chain has TRBV7-2 and TRBJ2-7, with TRBD1 identical over 8 bases. Germline V gives CDR1 SGHTA, CDR2 FQGNSA. V dropped 0 bases and J dropped 2; count of bases not matched to a gene: 0. This CDR3 has 14 residues. CDR3: CASSLADRAYEQYF. The DNA for the CDR3 is TGTGCCAGCAGCTTAGCGGACAGGGCCTACGAGCAGTACTTC.

This CDR3 reads CASSPTGGVVEQYF. CDR3 nucleotide sequence: TGTGCCAGCTCACCAACAGGTGGGGTCGTGGAGCAGTACTTC. V and J are TRBV18 and TRBJ2-7, with D perhaps matching TRBD1 (5 bases). Between the trimmed V and J ends, which lost 2 bases and 7 bases, there was a span of 15 bases. Per germline, CDR1 KGHSH and CDR2 LQKENI. The CDR3 has 14 residues. Full variable domain (missing parts from reference TRBV18 and TRBJ2-7): NAGVMQNPRHLVRRRGQEARLRCSPMKGHSHVYWYRQLPEEGLKFMVYLQKENIIDESGMPKERFSAEFPKEGPSILRIQQVVRGDSAAYFCASSPTGGVVEQYFGPGTRLTVT.

This clone was detected a few times. The chain links TRBV7-9 to TRBJ1-1; 8 bases match TRBD1. Trimming cost V 5 bases and J 13 bases; bases outside gene matches: 9. CDR1 and CDR2 (germline): SEHNR, FQNEAQ (reference sequence). The CDR3 runs 12 residues. CDR3 nucleotides: TGTGCCAGCAGCCTTGACAGGGGACATGGTTTCTTT. Translating gives CASSLDRGHGFF.

This clone has a single count. The rearrangement uses TRBV29-1 and TRBJ2-7; possible D gene TRBD1, 7 bases. The V gene's germline CDR1 is SQVTM and CDR2 ANQGSEA. V was cut by 6 bases and J by 0 bases, with 15 bases left in between. This CDR3 comprises 14 residues. The CDR3 DNA sequence: TGCAGCGTGGAGGGACAGTCGAGCTCCTACGAGCAGTACTTC. This translates into CSVEGQSSSYEQYF.

The V gene is TRBV9, the J gene TRBJ1-5; 8 bases line up with TRBD1. Trimming cost V 2 bases and J 2 bases; bases outside gene matches: 9. Germline-derived CDR1 and CDR2 are SGDLS and YYNGEE. The CDR3 length is 17 residues. CDR3 region: CASSVVDRESGNQPQHF. For the CDR3, the DNA is TGTGCCAGCAGCGTCGTGGACAGGGAAAGTGGCAATCAGCCCCAGCATTTT.

The J gene is TRBJ2-7, the V gene TRBV11-3; D is possibly TRBD2 (6 bases). The germline CDR1 and CDR2 sequences are SGHNT and YENEEA. This CDR3 is built from 14 residues. V was clipped by 5 bases and J by 2 bases, with 13 bases between them. The CDR3 region is CASSPRDPPYEQYF. The CDR3 DNA is TGTGCCAGCAGCCCGCGGGACCCCCCCTACGAGCAGTACTTC.

V and J are TRBV27 and TRBJ1-4; 9 bases are a match to TRBD1. Germline V CDR1 and CDR2: MNHEY, SMNVEV (reference sequence). The CDR3 is made up of 15 amino acids. Trimming cost V 5 bases and J 2 bases; bases outside gene matches: 3. The CDR3 nucleotides read TGTGCCAGCAGTCGGGACAGGGCTACTAATGAAAAACTGTTTTTT. Protein product: CASSRDRATNEKLFF.

The chain joins TRBV5-1 to TRBJ2-7, with 8 bases matching TRBD1. Germline V gene lookup returns CDR1 SGHRS and CDR2 YFSETQ. V was pared by 4 bases and J by 3 bases, with 6 bases of the junction left unmatched. This CDR3 has 14 residues. The CDR3 region has the DNA TGCGCCAGCAGCCCTACAGGGGGTAGCTACGAGCAGTACTTC. Amino acid sequence: CASSPTGGSYEQYF.

The rearrangement uses TRBV9 and TRBJ2-3; TRBD2 might be the D (5 bases). Germline V gives CDR1 SGDLS, CDR2 YYNGEE. This CDR3 comprises 18 residues. Trimming left V 3 bases short and J 3 bases short, with 23 bases between. CDR3 protein: CASSGAPRSHWETDTQYF. CDR3 nucleotides: TGTGCCAGCAGCGGGGCACCCCGGTCGCATTGGGAGACAGATACGCAGTATTTT.

This clone was seen a single time. The chain joins TRBV5-5 to TRBJ1-3, with a weak D call TRBD1 (6 bases). CDR1 SGHKS and CDR2 YYEKEE come from the germline V gene (reference sequence). The CDR3 loop spans 18 amino acids. V shed 4 bases and J shed 4 bases, with 24 bases lying between them. The CDR3 loop reads CASSPGTPIPGSGNTIYF. The DNA for the CDR3 is TGTGCCAGCAGCCCCGGGACACCTATTCCCGGGTCAGGAAACACCATATATTTT.

This chain connects TRBV7-2 to TRBJ2-2; 8 nucleotides match TRBD1. In germline, CDR1 is SGHTA, CDR2 FQGNSA. Unmatched junction bases numbered 9, after V lost 6 bases and J lost 9 bases. This CDR3 contains 14 residues. Written as DNA, the CDR3 is TGTGCCAGCAGGAGGGACAGGTCAACCCGGGAGCTGTTTTTT. Its translation is CASRRDRSTRELFF.

CDR3 loop: CASRLPSNTIYF. The CDR3 DNA is TGTGCCAGCAGGCTACCGTCAAACACCATATATTTT. The V call is TRBV28, the J call TRBJ1-3, with D unresolved. This CDR3 is built from 12 residues. Germline CDR1 reads MDHEN; CDR2 reads SYDVKM. V lost 6 bases and J lost 6, with 9 bases in between.

The chain is built from TRBV6-6 and TRBJ2-5, with 10 bases that match TRBD1. J was trimmed by 5 bases and V by 6 bases; bases with no gene match: 12. CDR1 is MNHNY and CDR2 is SVGAGI in the germline V gene (reference sequence). This CDR3 has 16 amino acids. The CDR3 reads CASRRDRGSLGETQYF. The CDR3, as DNA: TGTGCCAGCAGACGGGACAGGGGTTCCCTTGGGGAGACCCAGTACTTC.

This sequence joins TRBV4-3 and TRBJ2-1; TRBD2 matches at 7 bases. V lost 0 bases and J lost 9; bases outside the gene matches: 14. The CDR3 spans 17 residues. Germline V gene data show CDR1 as LGHNA and CDR2 as YSLEER. DNA for the CDR3: TGCGCCAGCAGCCAAGATCTCCAGAGACTAGCTTCTAGTGAGCAGTTCTTC. Protein product: CASSQDLQRLASSEQFF.

The chain carries TRBV4-1 and TRBJ2-5; D might be TRBD2 (6 bases). The CDR3 extends over 16 amino acids. CDR1 is MGHRA, CDR2 YSYEKL, per germline. The V and J ends lost 1 base and 5 bases respectively, with 17 bases between them. The CDR3 spells CASSQGQAGGAETQYF. In DNA form, the CDR3 reads TGCGCCAGCAGCCAAGGCCAAGCGGGCGGGGCGGAGACCCAGTACTTC.

The rearrangement links TRBV14 to TRBJ2-5, with TRBD2 matching over 7 bases. The germline V gene has CDR1 SGHDN and CDR2 FVKESK. The junction had 10 bases not matched to a gene; V was cut back by 5 bases and J by 4 bases. The CDR3 loop spans 15 amino acids. The chain's CDR3 is CASSDRTRAVETQYF. The DNA of the CDR3 is TGTGCCAGCAGCGACCGGACTAGAGCCGTAGAGACCCAGTACTTC.

The rearrangement uses TRBV11-1 and TRBJ1-1, with TRBD1 matching over 7 bases. Germline CDR1 is SGHAT and CDR2 is FQDESV (reference sequence). Trimming at V came to 5 bases and at J to 0 bases, leaving 6 bases not matched to a gene. There are 15 residues in the CDR3. CDR3 protein: CASSPQGTMNTEAFF. The CDR3 nucleotides are TGTGCCAGCAGCCCACAGGGGACCATGAACACTGAAGCTTTCTTT.

The CDR3 DNA follows: TGTGCCAGCAGACCTACCGGGACAGGGTATCAGCCCCAGCATTTT. It translates to CASRPTGTGYQPQHF. The chain couples TRBV6-1 to TRBJ1-5; TRBD1 matches at 9 bases. V was clipped by 6 bases and J by 5 bases; unmatched bases: 8. CDR3 length: 15 amino acids. Germline CDR1 and CDR2: MNHNS and SASEGT.

The chain carries TRBV5-1 and TRBJ2-3; 12 bases fit TRBD1. The ends lost 7 bases at V and 5 bases at J; junction bases unmatched: 11. The CDR3 runs to 16 residues. The germline V gene encodes CDR1 SGHRS and CDR2 YFSETQ. This CDR3 reads CASFPGGTGGVDTQYF. The CDR3 coding sequence is TGCGCCAGCTTCCCGGGGGGGACAGGGGGCGTAGATACGCAGTATTTT.

The sample holds one count of this clone. The chain combines TRBV30 with TRBJ1-3; D unresolved. CDR3 length: 13 amino acids. V lost 4 bases and J lost 0, with 7 bases in between. Germline lookup yields CDR1 GTSNPN and CDR2 SVGIG (reference sequence). This chain's CDR3 is CAWTVGSGNTIYF. DNA for the CDR3: TGTGCCTGGACGGTCGGCTCTGGAAACACCATATATTTT. The whole variable domain, remainder taken from reference TRBV30 and TRBJ1-3, is SQTIHQWPATLVQPVGSPLSLECTVEGTSNPNLYWYRQAAGRGLQLLFYSVGIGQISSEVPQNLSASRPQDRQFILSSKKLLLSDSGFYLCAWTVGSGNTIYFGEGSWLTVV.

This clone was detected only a few times. The chain links TRBV6-5 to TRBJ1-1, with 11 bases aligning to TRBD1. The CDR3 spans 15 residues. CDR1 is MNHEY and CDR2 is SVGAGI in the germline V gene. The V gene end was trimmed by 7 bases and the J gene end by 6 bases; junction bases not matched to a gene: 10. CDR3 DNA: TGTGCCAGCATCCGGGACAGGGGGGCATCGGCTGAAGCTTTCTTT. This translates into CASIRDRGASAEAFF.